The present TCR beta chain was sequenced within a study of blood T cell repertoires in COVID-19. About the research overall: PBMCs, B-cell-depleted T cells, or T cells were the source of the cDNA or gDNA that made up the material.

The CDR3 contains 16 residues. The V gene's germline CDR1 is MNHEY and CDR2 SVGAGI. Trimming removed 2 bases from V and 0 bases from J, with 11 bases in between. Measured with immunoSEQ multiplex PCR; TCRdb has only the in-frame clones, and not every one. The sample records under 200,000 clones, roughly 80% being singletons. The sample taken for sequencing was peripheral blood. The TCR comes from a man between 60 and 75 years old with acute or convalescent COVID-19. The chain couples TRBV6-5 to TRBJ1-5; D gene uncertain. The CDR3, as DNA: TGTGCCAGCAGTTACAAAGGCGGGGATAGCAATCAGCCCCAGCATTTT. It codes for CASSYKGGDSNQPQHF.